This T cell receptor (beta chain) derives from a study of radiotherapy plus CTLA-4 blockade in lung cancer. To note about this clone: No antigen is known for it.

The CDR3 has 14 residues. V was clipped by 2 bases and J by 4 bases, with 12 bases between them. Germline assignment: CDR1 SGHRS and CDR2 YFSETQ. Study-level findings and limits: The study found tumor-derived TCR clones expanded in blood after radiotherapy plus ipilimumab.

The assay was immunoSEQ multiplex PCR, and TCRdb's table has in-frame clones only and misses some. The sample consists of about 45,000 clones, roughly four fifths of them appearing once. The source material was peripheral blood, sampled from a patient treated with radiotherapy plus ipilimumab. The chain combines TRBV5-1 with TRBJ1-2; D perhaps matches TRBD1 (6 bases). The source is a human donor with non-small cell lung cancer who had a complete response to radiotherapy plus ipilimumab. The CDR3 DNA is TGCGCCAGCAGCTTAGGACAGACTTTCTATGGCTACACCTTC. Amino acids: CASSLGQTFYGYTF.